Listed here are 5 T cell receptor beta chains from one sample, sequenced in a study of T cell responses to AZD1222 COVID-19 vaccine. Generated by immunoSEQ multiplex PCR, the TCRdb table keeps only in-frame clones and is missing some. The repertoire holds roughly 65,000 clones, with around 83% as singletons. The sample was peripheral blood, taken on day 0 of AZD1222 vaccination. These TCRs come from an adult in good health.

The V and J genes are TRBV27 and TRBJ1-1, with D possibly matching TRBD1 (5 bases). CDR3 length equals 14 residues. The germline V and J ends were trimmed by 7 bases and 4 bases, with 16 bases remaining between them. Germline CDR1 and CDR2: MNHEY and SMNVEV (reference sequence). In DNA, the CDR3 is TGTGCCAGCAACCCGCCGGGGGGGAGCACTGAAGCTTTCTTT. This encodes CASNPPGGSTEAFF.

This chain connects TRBV19 to TRBJ2-5, with D hard to call. CDR1 is LNHDA and CDR2 is SQIVND in the germline V gene (reference sequence). The CDR3 is made up of 12 amino acids. Trimming pared 3 bases from V and 13 bases from J, leaving 15 bases between. The CDR3 coding sequence is TGTGCCAGTAGTATGGCCGGGCTAGGCCCGTACTTC. Translation gives CASSMAGLGPYF. The variable domain in full, with the rest retrieved from reference TRBV19 and TRBJ2-5, is DGGITQSPKYLFRKEGQNVTLSCEQNLNHDAMYWYRQDPGQGLRLIYYSQIVNDFQKGDIAEGYSVSREKKESFPLTVTSAQKNPTAFYLCASSMAGLGPYFGPGTRLLVL.

This clone has a handful of counts. This sequence joins TRBV9 and TRBJ2-2; TRBD2 is a possible D gene (5 bases). Trimming stripped 4 bases from V and 8 bases from J, with 12 bases between. Germline lookup yields CDR1 SGDLS and CDR2 YYNGEE. CDR3 size: 13 residues. CDR3 DNA: TGTGCCAGCAGCCCCTTTCCGGGGGGGGAGCTGTTTTTT. Residues: CASSPFPGGELFF. Filled out from reference TRBV9 and TRBJ2-2, the complete variable domain reads DSGVTQTPKHLITATGQRVTLRCSPRSGDLSVYWYQQSLDQGLQFLIQYYNGEERAKGNILERFSAQQFPDLHSELNLSSLELGDSALYFCASSPFPGGELFFGEGSRLTVL.

The CDR3 loop reads CASSVHVQRDRGCNQPQHF. The DNA of the CDR3 is TGTGCCAGCAGCGTCCATGTCCAGCGGGACAGGGGTTGCAATCAGCCCCAGCATTTT. V gene TRBV9 combines with J gene TRBJ1-5; TRBD1 aligns across 10 bases. V trimming: 2 bases; J trimming: 2 bases; junction bases outside the gene matches: 13. The CDR3 contains 19 residues. From germline, CDR1 is SGDLS and CDR2 YYNGEE.

The chain combines TRBV9 with TRBJ1-1; D not resolved. CDR1 and CDR2 (germline): SGDLS, YYNGEE. Trimming took off 3 bases at V and 0 bases at J, with 9 bases between the two ends. The CDR3 spans 14 residues. CDR3 DNA sequence: TGTGCCAGCAGCGCGGACGGATTGAACACTGAAGCTTTCTTT. It is translated as CASSADGLNTEAFF.